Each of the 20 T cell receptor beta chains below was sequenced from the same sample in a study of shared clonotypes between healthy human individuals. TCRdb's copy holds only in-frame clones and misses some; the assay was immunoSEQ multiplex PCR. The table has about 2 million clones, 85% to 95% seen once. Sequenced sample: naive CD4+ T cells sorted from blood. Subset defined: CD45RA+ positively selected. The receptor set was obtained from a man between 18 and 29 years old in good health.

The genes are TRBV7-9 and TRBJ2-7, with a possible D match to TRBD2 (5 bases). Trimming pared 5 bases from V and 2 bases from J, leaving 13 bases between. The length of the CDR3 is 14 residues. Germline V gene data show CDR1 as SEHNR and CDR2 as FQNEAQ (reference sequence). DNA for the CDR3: TGTGCCAGCAGCCAACGCGGGTACCCCTACGAGCAGTACTTC. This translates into CASSQRGYPYEQYF.

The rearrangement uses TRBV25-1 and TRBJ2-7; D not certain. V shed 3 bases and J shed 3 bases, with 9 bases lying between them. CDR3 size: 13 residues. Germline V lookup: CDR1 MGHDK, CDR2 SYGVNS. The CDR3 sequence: CASSEQKVYEQYF. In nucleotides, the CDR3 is TGTGCCAGCAGTGAGCAGAAGGTCTACGAGCAGTACTTC.

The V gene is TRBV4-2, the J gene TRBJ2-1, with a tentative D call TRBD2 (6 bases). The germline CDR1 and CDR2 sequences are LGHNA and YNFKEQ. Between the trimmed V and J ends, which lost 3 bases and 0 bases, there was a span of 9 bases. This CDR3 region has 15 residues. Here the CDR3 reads CASSQDYASYNEQFF. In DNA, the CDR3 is TGTGCCAGCAGCCAGGACTACGCCTCCTACAATGAGCAGTTCTTC.

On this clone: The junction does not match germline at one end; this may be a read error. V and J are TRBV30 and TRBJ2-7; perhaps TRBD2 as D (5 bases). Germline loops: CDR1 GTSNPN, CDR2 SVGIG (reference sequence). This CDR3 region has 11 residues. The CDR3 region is CAWSHTRRGGF. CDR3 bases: TGTGCCTGGAGTCACACGCGACGCGGAGGTTTC.

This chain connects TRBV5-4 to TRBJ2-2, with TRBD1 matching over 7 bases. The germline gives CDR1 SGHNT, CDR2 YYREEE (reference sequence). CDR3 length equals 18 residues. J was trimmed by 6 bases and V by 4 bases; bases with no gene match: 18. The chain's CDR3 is CASSPRTGPGTSPGELFF. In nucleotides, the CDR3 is TGTGCCAGCAGCCCTAGGACAGGCCCAGGAACCTCCCCCGGGGAGCTGTTTTTT.

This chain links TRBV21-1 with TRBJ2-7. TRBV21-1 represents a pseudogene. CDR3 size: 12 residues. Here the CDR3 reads CASSKWVDGKYF. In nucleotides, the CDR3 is TGTGCCAGCAGCAAGTGGGTGGACGGAAAGTACTTC.

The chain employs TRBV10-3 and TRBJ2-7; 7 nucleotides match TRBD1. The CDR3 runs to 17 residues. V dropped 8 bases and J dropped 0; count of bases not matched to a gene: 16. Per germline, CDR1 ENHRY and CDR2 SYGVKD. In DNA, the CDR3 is TGTGCCATCCGGCGACAGGGAAGGGAGTCGGGCTCCTACGAGCAGTACTTC. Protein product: CAIRRQGRESGSYEQYF.

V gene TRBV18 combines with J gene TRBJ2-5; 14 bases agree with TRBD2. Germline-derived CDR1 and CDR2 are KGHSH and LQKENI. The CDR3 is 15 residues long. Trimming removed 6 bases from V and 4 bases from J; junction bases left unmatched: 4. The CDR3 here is CASSHGTSGGETQYF. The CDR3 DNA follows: TGTGCCAGCTCCCACGGGACTAGCGGGGGAGAGACCCAGTACTTC. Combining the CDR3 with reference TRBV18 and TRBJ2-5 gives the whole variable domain NAGVMQNPRHLVRRRGQEARLRCSPMKGHSHVYWYRQLPEEGLKFMVYLQKENIIDESGMPKERFSAEFPKEGPSILRIQQVVRGDSAAYFCASSHGTSGGETQYFGPGTRLLVL.

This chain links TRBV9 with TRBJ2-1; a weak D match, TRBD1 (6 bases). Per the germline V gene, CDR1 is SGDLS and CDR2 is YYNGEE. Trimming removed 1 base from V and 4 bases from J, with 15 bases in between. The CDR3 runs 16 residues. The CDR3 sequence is CASSVLRAGDYNEQFF. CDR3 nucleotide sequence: TGTGCCAGCAGCGTACTCCGGGCAGGGGATTACAATGAGCAGTTCTTC.

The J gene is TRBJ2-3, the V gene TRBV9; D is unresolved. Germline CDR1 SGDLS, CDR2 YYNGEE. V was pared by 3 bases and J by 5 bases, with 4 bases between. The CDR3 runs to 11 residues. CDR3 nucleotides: TGTGCCAGCAGCGGGGAAGATACGCAGTATTTT. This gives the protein CASSGEDTQYF.

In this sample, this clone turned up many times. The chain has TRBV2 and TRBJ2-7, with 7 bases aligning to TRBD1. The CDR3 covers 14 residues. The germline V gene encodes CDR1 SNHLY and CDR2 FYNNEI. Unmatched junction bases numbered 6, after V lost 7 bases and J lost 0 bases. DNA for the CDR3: TGTGCCAGCACGAAACAGGGGACCTCCTACGAGCAGTACTTC. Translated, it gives CASTKQGTSYEQYF.

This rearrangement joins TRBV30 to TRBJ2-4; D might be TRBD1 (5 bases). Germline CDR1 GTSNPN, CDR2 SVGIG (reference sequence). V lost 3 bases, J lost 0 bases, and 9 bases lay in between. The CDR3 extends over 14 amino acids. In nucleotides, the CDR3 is TGTGCCTGGAGCCAGGGTGTAGCCAAAAACATTCAGTACTTC. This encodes CAWSQGVAKNIQYF.

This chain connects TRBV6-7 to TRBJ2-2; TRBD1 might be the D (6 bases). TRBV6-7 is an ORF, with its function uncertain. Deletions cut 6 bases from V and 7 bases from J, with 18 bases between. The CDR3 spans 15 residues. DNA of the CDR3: TGTGCCAGCAGGCTAATAACAGGGTTGGGCGGGGAGCTGTTTTTT. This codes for CASRLITGLGGELFF.

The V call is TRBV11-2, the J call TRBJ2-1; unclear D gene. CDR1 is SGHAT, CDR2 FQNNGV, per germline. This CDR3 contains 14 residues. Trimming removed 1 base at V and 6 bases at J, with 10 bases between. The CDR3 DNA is TGTGCCAGCAGCTTAGCCCTCCTGGTCAATGAGCAGTTCTTC. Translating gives CASSLALLVNEQFF.

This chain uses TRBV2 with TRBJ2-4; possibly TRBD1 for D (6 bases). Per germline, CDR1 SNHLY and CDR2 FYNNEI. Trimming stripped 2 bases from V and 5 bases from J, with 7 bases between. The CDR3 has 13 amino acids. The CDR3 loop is CASSENRENIQYF. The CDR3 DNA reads TGTGCCAGCAGTGAAAACAGGGAAAACATTCAGTACTTC. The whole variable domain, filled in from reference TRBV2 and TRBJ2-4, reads EPEVTQTPSHQVTQMGQEVILRCVPISNHLYFYWYRQILGQKVEFLVSFYNNEISEKSEIFDDQFSVERPDGSNFTLKIRSTKLEDSAMYFCASSENRENIQYFGAGTRLSVL.

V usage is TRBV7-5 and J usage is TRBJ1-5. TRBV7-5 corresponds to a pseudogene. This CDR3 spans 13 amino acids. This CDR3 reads CARSSAANQPQHF. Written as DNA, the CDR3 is TGTGCCAGAAGCTCGGCGGCTAATCAGCCCCAGCATTTT.

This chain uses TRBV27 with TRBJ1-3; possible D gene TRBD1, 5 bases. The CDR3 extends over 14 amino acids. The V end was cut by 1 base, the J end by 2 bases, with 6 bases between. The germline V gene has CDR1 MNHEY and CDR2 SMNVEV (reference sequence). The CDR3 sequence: CASSLLGAGNTIYF. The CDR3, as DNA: TGTGCCAGCAGTTTATTGGGGGCTGGAAACACCATATATTTT.

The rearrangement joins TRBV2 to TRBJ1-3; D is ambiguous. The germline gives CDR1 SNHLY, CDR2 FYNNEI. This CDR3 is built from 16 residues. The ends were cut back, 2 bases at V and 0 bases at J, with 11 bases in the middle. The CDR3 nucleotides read TGTGCCAGCAGTGAATGGTCAGGCGACTCTGGAAACACCATATATTTT. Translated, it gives CASSEWSGDSGNTIYF. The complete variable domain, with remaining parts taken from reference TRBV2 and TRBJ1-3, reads EPEVTQTPSHQVTQMGQEVILRCVPISNHLYFYWYRQILGQKVEFLVSFYNNEISEKSEIFDDQFSVERPDGSNFTLKIRSTKLEDSAMYFCASSEWSGDSGNTIYFGEGSWLTVV.

The CDR3 region is CASNLRGRASEQYF. DNA for the CDR3: TGTGCCAGCAATTTACGGGGTAGGGCCTCCGAGCAGTACTTC. The chain uses TRBV6-6 and TRBJ2-7; weak D call: TRBD2 (5 bases). In germline, CDR1 is MNHNY, CDR2 SVGAGI (reference sequence). Trimming cost V 7 bases and J 6 bases, with 19 bases left between them. The CDR3 covers 14 residues.

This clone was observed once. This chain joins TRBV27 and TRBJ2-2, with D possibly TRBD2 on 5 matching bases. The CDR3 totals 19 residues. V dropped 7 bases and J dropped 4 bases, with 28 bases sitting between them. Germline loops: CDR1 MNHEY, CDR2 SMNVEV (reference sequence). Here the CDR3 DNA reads TGTGCCAGCAAAATATCCCCCGACGTGAGGGCTGAAGGCACCGGGGAGCTGTTTTTT. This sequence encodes CASKISPDVRAEGTGELFF.